The following is a TCR beta chain sequence with its context. Original processing methods: Estimation of nucleated cell counts was performed using reference gene primer amplification. Only in-frame clones appear in the TCRdb table, and some are missing; sequencing was by immunoSEQ multiplex PCR. The V and J calls and the clone size are those of that table, but D and trimming were determined from the DNA. The sample holds tens of thousands of clones, just over 85% seen once. This sample was taken from a study of blood T cell repertoires in COVID-19. Study-level information: COVID-19 samples, acute and convalescent, were from the United States, Italy and Spain. Sources were T cells, B-cell-depleted T cells, or PBMCs; the material itself was cDNA or gDNA.

The CDR3 runs to 15 residues. Germline V lookup: CDR1 LGHDT, CDR2 YNNKEL (reference sequence). V gave up 5 bases and J gave up 2 bases, with 12 bases separating them. The receptor's source is a man older than 75 with active COVID-19. The source material was peripheral blood. The chain recombines TRBV3-1 (or the pseudogene TRBV3-2) with TRBJ2-2; tentative D call: TRBD2 (6 bases). CDR3 sequence: CASSTGAANTGELFF. The CDR3 nucleotides are TGTGCCAGCAGCACGGGAGCGGCCAACACCGGGGAGCTGTTTTTT.